These T cell receptor beta chains were read from a single sample in a study of blood T cell repertoires in COVID-19. The assay was immunoSEQ multiplex PCR, and TCRdb's table has in-frame clones only and misses some. Of about 300,000 clones listed, roughly 89% are singletons. Sequenced material: PBMCs or T cells enriched from blood (not recorded which). These receptors all stem from a woman in her thirties or forties who had recovered from COVID-19. The CDR3 runs from the conserved cysteine through the conserved F or W.

CDR3 protein	V gene	J gene
CASSEEGSGPNTGELFF	TRBV9	TRBJ2-2
CASRDRGSQPQHF	TRBV6-5	TRBJ1-5
CASSLGLASGSAGEQYF	TRBV5-4	TRBJ2-7
CASSTSRGSNQPQHF	TRBV27	TRBJ1-5
CASSLAAMYGYTF	TRBV7-2	TRBJ1-2
CASSRGSGRGYNSPLHF	TRBV3-1/TRBV3-2	TRBJ1-6
CASGSTGGFGNTIYF	TRBV3-1/TRBV3-2	TRBJ1-3
CASSRPLQGYNEQFF	TRBV6-5	TRBJ2-1
CASSSVSGSPPYEQYF	TRBV19	TRBJ2-7
CASTPRSTGTYEQYF	TRBV7-9	TRBJ2-7
CASSVDGRGEKLFF	TRBV9	TRBJ1-4
CASSLSSSYNSPLHF	TRBV7-2	TRBJ1-6
CSARDSGELFF	TRBV20-1	TRBJ2-2
CASSLGAGNTEAFF	TRBV7-9	TRBJ1-1
CASNPTGADGSPLHF	TRBV7-9	TRBJ1-6
CASSMGAISPLNQPQHF	TRBV19	TRBJ1-5
CASSPGTGAIGYTF	TRBV5-1	TRBJ1-2
CASSFGLAERRGGELFF	TRBV5-4	TRBJ2-2
CASSKVCRDIPPCGEKLFF	TRBV21-1	TRBJ1-4
CASSFGHLSGNTIYF	TRBV5-1	TRBJ1-3
CASSPGWAGLQETQYF	TRBV4-3	TRBJ2-5
CASSLMGGIGTEAFF	TRBV11-1	TRBJ1-1
CASEPGGPGTDTQYF	TRBV5-1	TRBJ2-3
CASSPTPTASNQPQHF	TRBV4-1	TRBJ1-5
CASSKLAGGIRNTGELFF	TRBV5-1	TRBJ2-2
CASSRQLAGGGVMDTQYF	TRBV7-2	TRBJ2-3
CASSVVDGETQYF	TRBV2	TRBJ2-5
CASSFTGIDTQYF	TRBV28	TRBJ2-3